This T cell receptor (beta chain) came from a study of cytomegalovirus exposure and HLA in healthy donors. Looking at the study overall: The early release's HLA-typed donors yielded 80 million to 95 million unique TCRs. Study-wide findings and caveats: An Asian-associated ancestry cluster reportedly showed fewer N-insertions than the approximately 650-donor mean in a later analysis.

This clone occurred a few times. As yet, its antigen is unknown. The primer mix had 60 Vbeta and 13 Jbeta primers. The method was immunoSEQ multiplex PCR; TCRdb's version includes in-frame clones alone and lacks a portion of them. The data hold 200,000 or so clones, with roughly 90% observed a single time. The V end was cut by 1 base, the J end by 4 bases, with 7 bases between. There are 14 residues in the CDR3. Germline-derived CDR1 and CDR2 are MNHNS and SASEGT. The sample comprised PBMCs. V and J are TRBV6-1 and TRBJ2-2; D perhaps matches TRBD2 (5 bases). This clonotype originated in a girl less than two years old in good health and CMV-seronegative. CDR3 sequence: CASSEGEPTGELFF. CDR3 DNA sequence: TGTGCCAGCAGTGAAGGGGAGCCCACCGGGGAGCTGTTTTTT.